Listed below are T cell receptor beta chains from one sample, sequenced in a study of T cell changes during pregnancy in multiple sclerosis. Clones were read by immunoSEQ multiplex PCR, and TCRdb kept only the in-frame ones, dropping some. The top ten hold roughly 1.7% of the sample, which has 85,000 to 95,000 clones, roughly 91% seen once. The source was peripheral blood, collected after pregnancy. Receptors originate from a female donor in good health, enrolled as a control in a pregnancy study. Each CDR3 is given with its conserved first and last residue. Some rows have no size entry. The others give once, few or many, or a class for an expanded clone.

size	V	J	CDR3
.	TRBV7-2	TRBJ1-1	CASTPRVGRTEAFF
.	TRBV18	TRBJ2-7	CASSPDNYEQYF
.	TRBV6-1	TRBJ2-3	CASSEGALSTDTQYF
.	TRBV7-9	TRBJ1-6	CASSDTTGPNSPLHF
once	TRBV14	TRBJ2-3	CASSQPLTASTDTQYF
.	TRBV9	TRBJ2-5	CASTRGGARQETQYF
.	TRBV28	TRBJ2-3	CASRPGGASGDTQYF
.	TRBV7-2	TRBJ1-2	CASSLGKQGAPTF
.	TRBV7-9	TRBJ1-4	CASSLGWQGDEKLFF
.	TRBV6-6	TRBJ1-3	CASSYLKRGHGNTIYF
once	TRBV30	TRBJ2-2	CAWSWWGRGGELFF
.	TRBV11-1	TRBJ2-6	CASSLPDPTGPSGANVLTF